These 6 T cell receptor beta chains were sequenced from one sample in a study of cytotoxic CD8 clonotypes in ibrutinib-treated CLL (dated by TCRdb to about 2021). Library preparation employed the immunoSEQ multiplex PCR assay. The source is immuneACCESS, and TCRdb retained only in-frame sequences with V and J called. Part of the clones is not carried over; for the studies checked, unresolved V genes explain less than half of this, and the remainder is unexplained. The sample table holds around 140,000 clones, of which about 76% were seen once. Of the sample, approximately 5.1% is held by the ten largest clones. The time point label corresponds to: around 25 months on ibrutinib. The specimen was PBMCs, collected after 24 months of ibrutinib treatment. The receptors come from a human donor with chronic lymphocytic leukemia.

The V gene is TRBV11-3, the J gene TRBJ2-1; 8 bases line up with TRBD2. Germline assignment: CDR1 SGHNT and CDR2 YENEEA. V lost 5 bases, J lost 7 bases, and 7 bases stayed unmatched. This CDR3 comprises 14 residues. This chain's CDR3 is CASSPVAGINEQFF. The CDR3 bases are TGTGCCAGCAGCCCCGTAGCGGGAATAAATGAGCAGTTCTTC.

The V and J genes are TRBV6-5 and TRBJ1-2, with D perhaps TRBD1 (5 bases). Deletions cut 1 base from V and 4 bases from J, with 13 bases between. This CDR3 contains 15 residues. The germline CDR1 and CDR2 sequences are MNHEY and SVGAGI. CDR3 sequence: CASSYWGDQGYGYTF. DNA of the CDR3: TGTGCCAGCAGTTACTGGGGGGACCAGGGCTATGGCTACACCTTC.

The chain carries TRBV19 and TRBJ2-3, with TRBD2 identical over 11 bases. Germline V lookup: CDR1 LNHDA, CDR2 SQIVND (reference sequence). J was trimmed by 2 bases and V by 10 bases; bases with no gene match: 5. CDR3 size: 14 residues. CDR3 in amino acids: CATLAGGHTDTQYF. Written as DNA, the CDR3 is TGTGCCACCCTAGCGGGGGGCCACACAGATACGCAGTATTTT.

The V and J genes are TRBV7-6 and TRBJ2-5; no clear D. The CDR3 has 14 residues. Germline values: CDR1 SGHVS, CDR2 FNYEAQ. V lost 7 bases and J lost 5, with 17 bases in between. The CDR3 coding sequence is TGTGCCAGCAACCTCTTGGGCCCTGGGGAGACCCAGTACTTC. It specifies CASNLLGPGETQYF.

The chain is built from TRBV9 and TRBJ2-1; a weak D match, TRBD1 (5 bases). CDR1 and CDR2 from the germline V gene are SGDLS and YYNGEE. V was pared by 4 bases and J by 6 bases, with 14 bases between. The CDR3 loop spans 14 amino acids. The CDR3 DNA is TGTGCCAGCAGCCCCCGTCTAGGGGCCAATGAGCAGTTCTTC. Amino acids: CASSPRLGANEQFF.

V gene TRBV28 combines with J gene TRBJ1-5; 7 bases are a match to TRBD1. V shed 8 bases and J 6 bases; nucleotides not matched to a gene: 19. The CDR3 contains 17 residues. Germline CDR1 and CDR2: MDHEN and SYDVKM. In DNA, the CDR3 is TGTGCCAGCCTCCCTTCCGGGACACAGGGGCTGAGTCAGCCCCAGCATTTT. Protein sequence: CASLPSGTQGLSQPQHF.